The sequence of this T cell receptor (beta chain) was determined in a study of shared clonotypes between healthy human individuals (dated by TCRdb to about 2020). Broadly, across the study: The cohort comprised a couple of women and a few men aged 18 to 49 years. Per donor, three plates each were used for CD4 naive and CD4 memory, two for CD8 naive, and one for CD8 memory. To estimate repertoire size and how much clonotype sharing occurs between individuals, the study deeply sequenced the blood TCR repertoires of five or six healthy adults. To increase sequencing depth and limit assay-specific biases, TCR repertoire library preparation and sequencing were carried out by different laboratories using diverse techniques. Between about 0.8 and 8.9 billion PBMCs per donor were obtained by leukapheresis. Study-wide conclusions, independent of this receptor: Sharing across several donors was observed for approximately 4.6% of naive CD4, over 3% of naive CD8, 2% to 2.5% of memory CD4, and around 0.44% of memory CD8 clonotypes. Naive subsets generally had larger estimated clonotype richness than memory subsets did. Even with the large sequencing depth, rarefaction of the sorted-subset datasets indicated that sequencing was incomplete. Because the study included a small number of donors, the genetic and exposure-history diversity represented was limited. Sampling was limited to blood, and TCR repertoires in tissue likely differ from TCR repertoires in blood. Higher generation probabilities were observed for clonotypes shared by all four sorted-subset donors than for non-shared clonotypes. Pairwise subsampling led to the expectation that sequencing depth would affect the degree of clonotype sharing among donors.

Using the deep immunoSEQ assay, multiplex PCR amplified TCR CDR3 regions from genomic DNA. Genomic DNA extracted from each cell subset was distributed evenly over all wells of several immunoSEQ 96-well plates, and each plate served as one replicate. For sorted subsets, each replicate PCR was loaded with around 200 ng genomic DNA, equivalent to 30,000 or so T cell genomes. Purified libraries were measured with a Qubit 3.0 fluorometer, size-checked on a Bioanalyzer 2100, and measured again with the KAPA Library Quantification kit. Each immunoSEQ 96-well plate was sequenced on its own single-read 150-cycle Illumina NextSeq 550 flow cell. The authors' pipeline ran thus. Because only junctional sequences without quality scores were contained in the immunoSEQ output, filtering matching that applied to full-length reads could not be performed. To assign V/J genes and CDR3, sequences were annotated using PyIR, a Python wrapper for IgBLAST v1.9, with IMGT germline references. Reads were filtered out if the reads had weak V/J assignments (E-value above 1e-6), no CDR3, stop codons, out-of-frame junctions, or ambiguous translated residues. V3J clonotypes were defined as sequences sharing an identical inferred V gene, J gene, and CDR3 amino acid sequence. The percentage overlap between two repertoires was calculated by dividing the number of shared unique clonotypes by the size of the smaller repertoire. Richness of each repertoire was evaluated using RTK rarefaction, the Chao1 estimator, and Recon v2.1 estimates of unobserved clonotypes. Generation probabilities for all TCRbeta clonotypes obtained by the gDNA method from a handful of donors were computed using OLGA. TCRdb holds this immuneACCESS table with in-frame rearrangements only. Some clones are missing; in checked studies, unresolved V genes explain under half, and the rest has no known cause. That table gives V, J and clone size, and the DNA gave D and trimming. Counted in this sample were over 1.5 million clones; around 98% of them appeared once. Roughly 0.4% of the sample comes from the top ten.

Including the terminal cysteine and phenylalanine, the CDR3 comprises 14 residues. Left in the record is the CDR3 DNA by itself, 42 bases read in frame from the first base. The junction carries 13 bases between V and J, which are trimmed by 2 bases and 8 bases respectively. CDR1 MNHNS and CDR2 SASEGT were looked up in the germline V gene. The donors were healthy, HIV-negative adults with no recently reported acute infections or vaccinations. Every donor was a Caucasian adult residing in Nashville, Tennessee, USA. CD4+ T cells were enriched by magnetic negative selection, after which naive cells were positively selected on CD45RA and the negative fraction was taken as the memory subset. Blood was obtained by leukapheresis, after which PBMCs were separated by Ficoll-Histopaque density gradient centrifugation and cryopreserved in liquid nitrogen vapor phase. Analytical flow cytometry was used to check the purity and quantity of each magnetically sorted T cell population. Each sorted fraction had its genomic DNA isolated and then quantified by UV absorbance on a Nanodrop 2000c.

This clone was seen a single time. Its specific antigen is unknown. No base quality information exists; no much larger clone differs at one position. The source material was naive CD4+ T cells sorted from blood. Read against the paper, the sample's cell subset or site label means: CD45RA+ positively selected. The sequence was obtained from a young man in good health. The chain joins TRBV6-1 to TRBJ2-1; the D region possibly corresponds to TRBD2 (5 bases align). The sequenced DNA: TGTGCCAGCAGTGAACGAGCGGTCTGGGATGAGCAGTTCTTC. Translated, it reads CASSERAVWDEQFF.